The source of this TCR beta chain is a study of regulatory T cells in long-lasting Graves disease. Time point given: newly diagnosed GD, antithyroid drugs for less than 3 months. Researchers made the TCR library from RNA that was extracted from PBMCs. Trimming shortened V by 0 bases and J by 2 bases, and 6 bases separated the two germline ends. Germline CDR1 and CDR2: SGHRS and YFSETQ. This CDR3 is 13 amino acids long. Arm-PCR with iRepertoire HTBI primers amplified the CDR3 regions for these TCR beta libraries. TCRdb re-analysed the multiplex PCR reads in MiXCR, keeping a single row per CDR3 protein. This table has approximately 400,000 distinct CDR3 sequences, about 15% appearing once. This clonotype appeared many times. These data were also filed under a second study, of T cells in Graves' hyperthyroidism and ophthalmopathy.

The chain is built from TRBV5-1 and TRBJ2-7, with D perhaps matching TRBD2 (5 bases). Sequences were derived from peripheral blood mononuclear cells (PBMCs), sampled at new diagnosis, from a patient treated with antithyroid drugs. The sequence was collected from a woman in her 30s with Graves disease. This chain's CDR3 is CASSLEGAYEQYF. Written as DNA, the CDR3 is TGCGCCAGCAGCTTGGAGGGAGCCTACGAGCAGTACTTC.